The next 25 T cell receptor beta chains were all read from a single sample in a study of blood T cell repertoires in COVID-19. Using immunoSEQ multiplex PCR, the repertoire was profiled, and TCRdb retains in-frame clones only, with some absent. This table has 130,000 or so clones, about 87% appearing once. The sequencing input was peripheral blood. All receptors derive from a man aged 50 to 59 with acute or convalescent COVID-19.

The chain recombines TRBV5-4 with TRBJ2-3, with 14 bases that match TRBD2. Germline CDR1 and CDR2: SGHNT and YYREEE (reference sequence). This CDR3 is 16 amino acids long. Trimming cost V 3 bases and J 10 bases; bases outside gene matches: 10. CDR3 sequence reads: CASSSGTSGGVWAQYF. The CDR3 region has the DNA TGTGCCAGCAGCTCCGGGACTAGCGGGGGCGTATGGGCGCAGTATTTT.

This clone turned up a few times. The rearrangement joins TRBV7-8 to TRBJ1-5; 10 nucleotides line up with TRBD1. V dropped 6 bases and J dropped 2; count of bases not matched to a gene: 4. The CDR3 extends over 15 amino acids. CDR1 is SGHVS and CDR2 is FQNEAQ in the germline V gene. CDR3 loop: CASSETGGGNQPQHF. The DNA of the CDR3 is TGTGCCAGCAGTGAGACAGGGGGCGGCAATCAGCCCCAGCATTTT.

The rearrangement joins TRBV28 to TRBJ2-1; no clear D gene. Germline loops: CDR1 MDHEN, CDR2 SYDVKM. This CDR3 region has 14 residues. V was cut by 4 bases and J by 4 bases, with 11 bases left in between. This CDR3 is CASSSNSDYNEQFF. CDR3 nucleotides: TGTGCCAGCAGTTCTAACTCCGATTACAATGAGCAGTTCTTC.

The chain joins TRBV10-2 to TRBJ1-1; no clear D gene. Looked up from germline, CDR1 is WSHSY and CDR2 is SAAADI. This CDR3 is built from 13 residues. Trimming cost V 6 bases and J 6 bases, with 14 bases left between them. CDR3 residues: CASRTRVPPEAFF. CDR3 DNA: TGCGCCAGCAGAACCCGGGTACCCCCTGAAGCTTTCTTT.

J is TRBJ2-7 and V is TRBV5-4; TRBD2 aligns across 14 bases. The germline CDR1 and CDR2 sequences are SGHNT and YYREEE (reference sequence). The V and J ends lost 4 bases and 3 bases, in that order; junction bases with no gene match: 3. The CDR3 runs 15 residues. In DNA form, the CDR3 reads TGTGCCAGCAGCACGGGACTAGCGGGAGTCTACGAGCAGTACTTC. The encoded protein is CASSTGLAGVYEQYF.

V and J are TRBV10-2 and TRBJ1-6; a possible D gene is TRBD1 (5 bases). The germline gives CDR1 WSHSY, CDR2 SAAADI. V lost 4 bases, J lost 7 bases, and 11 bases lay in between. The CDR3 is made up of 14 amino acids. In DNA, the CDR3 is TGCGCCAGCAGTGTACAGGCCGCCAATTCACCCCTCCACTTT. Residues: CASSVQAANSPLHF.

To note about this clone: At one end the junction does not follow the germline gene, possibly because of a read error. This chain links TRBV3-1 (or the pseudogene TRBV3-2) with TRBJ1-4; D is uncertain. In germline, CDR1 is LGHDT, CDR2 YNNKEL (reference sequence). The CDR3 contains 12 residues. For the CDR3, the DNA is TGTGCCAGCAGCCAAGGGATGGGGAGTGGAGTTTTT. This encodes CASSQGMGSGVF.

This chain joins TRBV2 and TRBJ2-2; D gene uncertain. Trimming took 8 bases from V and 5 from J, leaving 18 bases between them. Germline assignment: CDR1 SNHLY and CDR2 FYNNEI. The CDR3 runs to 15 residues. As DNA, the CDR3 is TGTGCCAGCCGTCCGAGAGCGAGACCGACCGGGGAGCTGTTTTTT. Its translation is CASRPRARPTGELFF.

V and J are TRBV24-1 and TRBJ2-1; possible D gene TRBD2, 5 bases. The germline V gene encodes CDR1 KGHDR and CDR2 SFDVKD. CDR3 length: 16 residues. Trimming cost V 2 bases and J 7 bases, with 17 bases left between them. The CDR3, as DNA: TGTGCCACCAGTGATTCCCTTGTGGGAGCATTGAATGAGCAGTTCTTC. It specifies CATSDSLVGALNEQFF.

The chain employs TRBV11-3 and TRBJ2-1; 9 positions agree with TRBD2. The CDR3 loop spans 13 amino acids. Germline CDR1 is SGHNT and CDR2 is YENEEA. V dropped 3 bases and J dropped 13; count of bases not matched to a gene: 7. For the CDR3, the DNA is TGTGCCAGCAGCTTGAGTAGCGGGGGTGGTCAGTTCTTC. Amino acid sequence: CASSLSSGGGQFF.

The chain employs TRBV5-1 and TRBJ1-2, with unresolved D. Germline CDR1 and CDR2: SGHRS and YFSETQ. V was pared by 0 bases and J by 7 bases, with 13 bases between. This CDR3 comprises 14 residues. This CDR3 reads CASSLVGGSGGYTF. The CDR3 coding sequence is TGCGCCAGCAGCTTGGTTGGAGGGTCGGGTGGCTACACCTTC. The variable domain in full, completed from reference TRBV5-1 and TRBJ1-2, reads KAGVTQTPRYLIKTRGQQVTLSCSPISGHRSVSWYQQTPGQGLQFLFEYFSETQRNKGNFPGRFSGRQFSNSRSEMNVSTLELGDSALYLCASSLVGGSGGYTFGSGTRLTVV.

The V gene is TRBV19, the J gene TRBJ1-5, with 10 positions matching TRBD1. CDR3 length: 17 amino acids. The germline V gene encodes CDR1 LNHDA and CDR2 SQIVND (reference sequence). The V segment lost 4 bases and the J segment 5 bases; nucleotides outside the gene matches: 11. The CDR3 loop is CASSTHRDRGPYQPQHF. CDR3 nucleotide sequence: TGTGCCAGTAGTACCCACCGGGACAGGGGTCCCTATCAGCCCCAGCATTTT.

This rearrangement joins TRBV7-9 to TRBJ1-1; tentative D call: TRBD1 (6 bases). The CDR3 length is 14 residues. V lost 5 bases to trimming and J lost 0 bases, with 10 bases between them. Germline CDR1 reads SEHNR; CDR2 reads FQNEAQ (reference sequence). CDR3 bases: TGTGCCAGCAGCCCTGGACAGTTGAACACTGAAGCTTTCTTT. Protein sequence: CASSPGQLNTEAFF.

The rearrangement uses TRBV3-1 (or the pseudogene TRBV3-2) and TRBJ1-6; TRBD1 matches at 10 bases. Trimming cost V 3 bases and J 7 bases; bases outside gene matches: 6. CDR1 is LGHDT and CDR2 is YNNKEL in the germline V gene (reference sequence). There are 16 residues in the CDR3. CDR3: CASSHFSGQGNSPLHF. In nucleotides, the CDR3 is TGTGCCAGCAGCCACTTTTCGGGACAGGGGAATTCACCCCTCCACTTT.

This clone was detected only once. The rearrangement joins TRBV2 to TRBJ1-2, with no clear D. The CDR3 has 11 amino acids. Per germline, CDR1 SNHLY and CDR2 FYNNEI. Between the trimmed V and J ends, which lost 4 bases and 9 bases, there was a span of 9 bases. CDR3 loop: CASSVVLRYTF. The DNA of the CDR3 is TGTGCCAGCAGTGTAGTTTTGCGCTACACCTTC.

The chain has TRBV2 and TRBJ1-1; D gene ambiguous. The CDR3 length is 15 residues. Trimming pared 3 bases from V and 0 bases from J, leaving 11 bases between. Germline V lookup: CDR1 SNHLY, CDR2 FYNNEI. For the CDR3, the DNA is TGTGCCAGCAGTGAGCCAGGAGGCATGAACACTGAAGCTTTCTTT. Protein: CASSEPGGMNTEAFF.

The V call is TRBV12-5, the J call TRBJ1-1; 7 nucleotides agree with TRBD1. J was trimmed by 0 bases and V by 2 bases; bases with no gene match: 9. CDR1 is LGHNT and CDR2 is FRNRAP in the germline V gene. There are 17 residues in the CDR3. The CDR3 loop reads CASGLYGGDRMNTEAFF. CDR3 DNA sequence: TGTGCTAGTGGTTTGTACGGGGGGGACAGAATGAACACTGAAGCTTTCTTT. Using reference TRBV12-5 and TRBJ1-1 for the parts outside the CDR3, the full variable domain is DARVTQTPRHKVTEMGQEVTMRCQPILGHNTVFWYRQTMMQGLELLAYFRNRAPLDDSGMPKDRFSAEMPDATLATLKIQPSEPRDSAVYFCASGLYGGDRMNTEAFFGQGTRLTVV.

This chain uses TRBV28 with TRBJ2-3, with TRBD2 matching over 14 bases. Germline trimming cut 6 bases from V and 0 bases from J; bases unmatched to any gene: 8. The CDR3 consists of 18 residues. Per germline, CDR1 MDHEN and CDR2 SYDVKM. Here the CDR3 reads CASSLGLAGVVSTDTQYF. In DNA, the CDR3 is TGTGCCAGCAGCCTGGGACTAGCGGGAGTAGTGAGCACAGATACGCAGTATTTT. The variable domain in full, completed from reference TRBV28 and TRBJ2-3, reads DVKVTQSSRYLVKRTGEKVFLECVQDMDHENMFWYRQDPGLGLRLIYFSYDVKMKEKGDIPEGYSVSREKKERFSLILESASTNQTSMYLCASSLGLAGVVSTDTQYFGPGTRLTVL.

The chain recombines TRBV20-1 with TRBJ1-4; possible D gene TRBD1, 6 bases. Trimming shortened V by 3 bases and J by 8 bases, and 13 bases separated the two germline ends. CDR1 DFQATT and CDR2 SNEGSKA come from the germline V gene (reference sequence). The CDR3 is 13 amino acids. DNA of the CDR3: TGCAGTGCTAGTCGTGGGGGCGAGGAAAAACTGTTTTTT. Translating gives CSASRGGEEKLFF.

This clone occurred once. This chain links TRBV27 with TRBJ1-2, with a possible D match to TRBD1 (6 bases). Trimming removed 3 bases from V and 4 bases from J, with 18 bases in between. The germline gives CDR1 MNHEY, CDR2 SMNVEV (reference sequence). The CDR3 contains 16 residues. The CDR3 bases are TGTGCCAGCAGTTTTTACGGGGGGCAACGGGTCTATGGCTACACCTTC. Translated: CASSFYGGQRVYGYTF.

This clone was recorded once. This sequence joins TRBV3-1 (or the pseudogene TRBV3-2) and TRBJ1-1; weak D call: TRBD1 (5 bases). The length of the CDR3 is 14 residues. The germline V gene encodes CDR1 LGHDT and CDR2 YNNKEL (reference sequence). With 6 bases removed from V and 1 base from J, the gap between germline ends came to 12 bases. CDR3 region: CASRLGQPNTEAFF. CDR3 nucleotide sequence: TGTGCCAGCAGATTGGGGCAGCCGAACACTGAAGCTTTCTTT.

Here the CDR3 DNA reads TGTGCCAGCAGTTCAAAGACTAGCGGGTCGTACGAGCAGTACTTC. Translating gives CASSSKTSGSYEQYF. This chain joins TRBV28 and TRBJ2-7; 10 bases line up with TRBD2. Germline loops: CDR1 MDHEN, CDR2 SYDVKM. This CDR3 has 15 residues. The V segment lost 4 bases and the J segment 4 bases; nucleotides outside the gene matches: 7. The whole variable domain, filled in from reference TRBV28 and TRBJ2-7, reads DVKVTQSSRYLVKRTGEKVFLECVQDMDHENMFWYRQDPGLGLRLIYFSYDVKMKEKGDIPEGYSVSREKKERFSLILESASTNQTSMYLCASSSKTSGSYEQYFGPGTRLTVT.

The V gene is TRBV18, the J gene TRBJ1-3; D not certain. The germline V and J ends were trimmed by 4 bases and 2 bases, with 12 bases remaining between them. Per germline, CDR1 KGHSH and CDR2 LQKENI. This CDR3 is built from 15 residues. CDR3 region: CASSLSLSAGNTIYF. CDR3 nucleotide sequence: TGTGCCAGCTCACTATCCCTATCCGCTGGAAACACCATATATTTT.

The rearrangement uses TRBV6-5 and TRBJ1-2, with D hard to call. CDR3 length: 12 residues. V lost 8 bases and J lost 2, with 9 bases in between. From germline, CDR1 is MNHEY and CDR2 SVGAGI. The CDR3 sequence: CASGRANYGYTF. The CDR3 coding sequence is TGTGCCAGCGGTAGAGCAAACTATGGCTACACCTTC.

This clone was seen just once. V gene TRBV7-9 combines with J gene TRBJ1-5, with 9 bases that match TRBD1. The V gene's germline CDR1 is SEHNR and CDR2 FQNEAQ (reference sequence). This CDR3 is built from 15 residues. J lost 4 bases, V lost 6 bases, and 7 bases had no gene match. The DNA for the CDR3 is TGTGCCAGCAGTTTTGGGACAGGGATTAATCAGCCCCAGCATTTT. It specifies CASSFGTGINQPQHF.